This T cell receptor beta chain emerged from a study of cytomegalovirus exposure and HLA in healthy donors. As for the study in general: Findings of an earlier analysis included 110 million or so unique TCR beta sequences from around 180 million T cells. The study's findings and limits: Later analysis suggested links between common viral pathogens and several top significant clusters. Available immune exposure information was restricted to CMV serostatus only. Many donors shared some public TCRs, even though most TCR sequences were rare.

Comment on this clone: The target antigen is unknown.

PCR involved 60 Vbeta and 13 Jbeta primers. Sequenced by immunoSEQ multiplex PCR; TCRdb stores in-frame clones only, minus some. The table lists approximately 100,000 clones, roughly 76% of them singletons. Germline CDR1 KGHSH, CDR2 LQKENI. Trimming took 3 bases from V and 4 from J; bases not matched to a gene: 9. The CDR3 is 15 amino acids. Sequenced material: PBMCs. The chain joins TRBV18 to TRBJ2-7; TRBD1 matches at 7 bases. This TCR was sampled from a human donor in good health. Written as DNA, the CDR3 is TGTGCCAGCTCACCTGGGCCAGGGGGATGGTACGAGCAGTACTTC. Translating it yields CASSPGPGGWYEQYF.